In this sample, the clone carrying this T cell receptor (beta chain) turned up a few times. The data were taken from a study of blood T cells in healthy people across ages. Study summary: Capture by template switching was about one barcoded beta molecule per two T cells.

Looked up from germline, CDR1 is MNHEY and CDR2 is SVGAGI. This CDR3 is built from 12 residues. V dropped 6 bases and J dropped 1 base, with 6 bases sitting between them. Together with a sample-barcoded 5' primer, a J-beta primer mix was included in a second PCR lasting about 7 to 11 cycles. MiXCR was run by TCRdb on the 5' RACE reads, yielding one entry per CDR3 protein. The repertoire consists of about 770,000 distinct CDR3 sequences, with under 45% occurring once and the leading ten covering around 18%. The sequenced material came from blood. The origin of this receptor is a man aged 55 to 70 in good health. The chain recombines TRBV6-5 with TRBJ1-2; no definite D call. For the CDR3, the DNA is TGTGCCAGCAGGATAGATAACTATGGCTACACCTTC. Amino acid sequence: CASRIDNYGYTF.